The 32 T cell receptor beta chains in this list originate from one sample, sequenced in a study of siplizumab effects on memory and regulatory T cells. Measured with immunoSEQ multiplex PCR; TCRdb has only the in-frame clones, and not every one. In the table there are about 87,000 clones, around 90% of which are singletons. The sequenced sample consisted of CD4+ T cells sorted from blood. Source of these receptors: a human donor in good health.

This sequence joins TRBV7-6 and TRBJ2-5; 9 bases map to TRBD1. V dropped 4 bases and J dropped 7; count of bases not matched to a gene: 10. Per germline, CDR1 SGHVS and CDR2 FNYEAQ. The CDR3 sequence is 15 residues long. CDR3 residues: CASSSSRDRDGTQYF. CDR3 bases: TGTGCCAGCAGCTCGTCCCGGGACAGGGACGGGACCCAGTACTTC. Supplemented by reference TRBV7-6 and TRBJ2-5, the full variable domain reads GAGVSQSPRYKVTKRGQDVALRCDPISGHVSLYWYRQALGQGPEFLTYFNYEAQQDKSGLPNDRFSAERPEGSISTLTIQRTEQRDSAMYRCASSSSRDRDGTQYFGPGTRLLVL.

V and J are TRBV19 and TRBJ1-4; 12 nucleotides agree with TRBD1. The CDR3 runs 17 residues. Germline V gene data show CDR1 as LNHDA and CDR2 as SQIVND (reference sequence). Unmatched junction bases numbered 8, after V lost 5 bases and J lost 4 bases. CDR3 in amino acids: CASSDRDRGRVNEKLFF. The CDR3 DNA follows: TGTGCCAGTAGTGACCGGGACAGGGGGCGCGTTAATGAAAAACTGTTTTTT.

This chain links TRBV6-5 with TRBJ2-7; TRBD2 matches at 11 bases. The CDR3 length is 15 residues. From germline, CDR1 is MNHEY and CDR2 SVGAGI. V lost 3 bases and J lost 2; bases outside the gene matches: 3. The CDR3 DNA is TGTGCCAGCAGTTATACTAGCGGGGGCACCTACGAGCAGTACTTC. It yields the protein CASSYTSGGTYEQYF.

The chain recombines TRBV29-1 with TRBJ1-5, with no clear D. This CDR3 has 14 amino acids. V gave up 6 bases and J gave up 9 bases, with 21 bases separating them. CDR1 SQVTM and CDR2 ANQGSEA come from the germline V gene. CDR3 in amino acids: CSVLVTEDQGPQHF. CDR3 DNA sequence: TGCAGCGTCTTAGTAACGGAAGATCAAGGGCCCCAGCATTTT.

This chain links TRBV4-1 with TRBJ2-3; D possibly corresponds to TRBD2 (5 bases). The CDR3 has 15 residues. The germline V gene has CDR1 MGHRA and CDR2 YSYEKL. V lost 4 bases, J lost 6 bases, and 17 bases lay in between. The CDR3 reads CASSLPGGPADTQYF. The CDR3 nucleotides are TGCGCCAGCAGCCTTCCCGGAGGCCCGGCTGATACGCAGTATTTT.

The genes are TRBV29-1 and TRBJ2-7, with D possibly matching TRBD2 (5 bases). The V and J ends lost 6 bases and 0 bases respectively, with 6 bases between them. The CDR3 loop spans 11 amino acids. CDR1 is SQVTM and CDR2 is ANQGSEA in the germline V gene. CDR3 amino acids: CSVRDSYEQYF. In DNA form, the CDR3 reads TGCAGCGTCCGGGACTCCTACGAGCAGTACTTC.

This rearrangement joins TRBV19 to TRBJ2-3, with 10 positions matching TRBD1. This CDR3 contains 16 residues. The V gene's germline CDR1 is LNHDA and CDR2 SQIVND (reference sequence). The junction had 7 bases not matched to a gene; V was cut back by 2 bases and J by 5 bases. The CDR3 DNA sequence: TGTGCCAGTAGTATACGGAGGACAGGGGGTAGAGATACGCAGTATTTT. Its translation is CASSIRRTGGRDTQYF.

The CDR3 sequence is CASSLVLRASEYF. The DNA of the CDR3 is TGTGCCAGCAGCTTAGTGCTAAGGGCTAGTGAGTACTTC. V gene TRBV11-3 combines with J gene TRBJ2-7; D unclear. The length of the CDR3 is 13 residues. V lost 1 base and J 11 bases, leaving 15 bases between the germline ends. Germline V gene data show CDR1 as SGHNT and CDR2 as YENEEA.

The chain combines TRBV29-1 with TRBJ1-5; weak D call: TRBD1 (6 bases). Germline assignment: CDR1 SQVTM and CDR2 ANQGSEA. Trimming took 4 bases from V and 3 from J, leaving 10 bases between them. The CDR3 spans 13 residues. The CDR3 DNA reads TGCAGCGTTGCAGGGGCCGCCAATCAGCCCCAGCATTTT. This codes for CSVAGAANQPQHF.

The chain recombines TRBV4-1 with TRBJ1-2, with a weak D call TRBD1 (6 bases). The V gene lost 0 bases and the J gene lost 0 bases, with 11 bases spanning the gap. Germline V gives CDR1 MGHRA, CDR2 YSYEKL. This CDR3 has 16 amino acids. The CDR3 region is CASSQDHRAPNYGYTF. The DNA for the CDR3 is TGCGCCAGCAGCCAAGATCACAGGGCTCCTAACTATGGCTACACCTTC.

This clone was picked up a small number of times. The V call is TRBV10-3, the J call TRBJ1-5; D unresolved. This CDR3 spans 13 amino acids. Germline CDR1 reads ENHRY; CDR2 reads SYGVKD. Trimming cost V 6 bases and J 7 bases, with 13 bases left between them. The CDR3 nucleotides read TGTGCCATCAGACCAGATAGGGTACAGCCCCAGCATTTT. Protein sequence: CAIRPDRVQPQHF.

The chain links TRBV7-2 to TRBJ2-7; D gene unclear. Germline V gene sequence: CDR1 SGHTA, CDR2 FQGNSA. V was clipped by 2 bases and J by 1 base, with 9 bases between them. The CDR3 runs 14 residues. The chain's CDR3 is CASSLTYGSYEQYF. CDR3 DNA: TGTGCCAGCAGCTTAACTTACGGATCCTACGAGCAGTACTTC.

This rearrangement joins TRBV13 to TRBJ2-7, with D possibly called TRBD1 or TRBD2 (5 bases each). Trimming shortened V by 1 base and J by 4 bases, and 14 bases separated the two germline ends. This CDR3 has 15 residues. CDR1 and CDR2 from the germline V gene are PRHDT and FYEKMQ (reference sequence). This CDR3 is CASSLEAGSFYEQYF. In DNA form, the CDR3 reads TGTGCCAGCAGCTTAGAGGCAGGGAGTTTTTACGAGCAGTACTTC.

The V and J genes are TRBV9 and TRBJ2-3; D gene unclear. In germline, CDR1 is SGDLS, CDR2 YYNGEE. This CDR3 spans 15 amino acids. The V gene lost 0 bases and the J gene lost 3 bases, with 11 bases spanning the gap. The CDR3 DNA follows: TGTGCCAGCAGCGTAGGTGCCTCGTGGACAGATACGCAGTATTTT. Translating it yields CASSVGASWTDTQYF.

This chain links TRBV7-9 with TRBJ2-7; TRBD2 matches 11 bases. The germline gives CDR1 SEHNR, CDR2 FQNEAQ (reference sequence). The V gene end was trimmed by 1 base and the J gene end by 6 bases; junction bases not matched to a gene: 2. The CDR3 covers 14 residues. CDR3 DNA sequence: TGTGCCAGCAGCTTAGGGGGGACTAGCGGCGAGCAGTACTTC. Translation gives CASSLGGTSGEQYF.

This rearrangement joins TRBV5-1 to TRBJ2-5; D call uncertain. Trimming shortened V by 3 bases and J by 4 bases, and 13 bases separated the two germline ends. CDR1 is SGHRS and CDR2 is YFSETQ in the germline V gene. This CDR3 contains 14 residues. CDR3 sequence: CASSYRTGPETQYF. The CDR3 DNA reads as TGCGCCAGCAGCTACCGGACGGGCCCAGAGACCCAGTACTTC.

The chain uses TRBV5-6 and TRBJ1-4; D call uncertain. Per the germline V gene, CDR1 is SGHDT and CDR2 is YYEEEE. Trimming shortened V by 2 bases and J by 0 bases, and 5 bases separated the two germline ends. The CDR3 loop spans 14 amino acids. The CDR3 region is CASSLWATNEKLFF. CDR3 coding DNA: TGTGCCAGCAGCTTATGGGCAACTAATGAAAAACTGTTTTTT.

The rearrangement links TRBV5-6 to TRBJ2-3; D is ambiguous. The CDR3 is 12 residues long. Germline CDR1 is SGHDT and CDR2 is YYEEEE. Trimming shortened V by 4 bases and J by 2 bases, and 5 bases separated the two germline ends. CDR3 in DNA: TGTGCCAGCAGCGCCTTCACAGATACGCAGTATTTT. It yields the protein CASSAFTDTQYF.

This chain joins TRBV18 and TRBJ1-1; D gene unclear. V was trimmed by 4 bases and J by 7 bases, leaving 7 bases between them. Germline V gene data show CDR1 as KGHSH and CDR2 as LQKENI. The CDR3 has 11 amino acids. The CDR3 DNA follows: TGTGCCAGCTCACAGGGAAATGAAGCTTTCTTT. This encodes CASSQGNEAFF.

The rearrangement joins TRBV5-1 to TRBJ2-1; a possible D gene is TRBD2 (5 bases). The V end was cut by 8 bases, the J end by 5 bases, with 20 bases between. Germline V CDR1 and CDR2: SGHRS, YFSETQ. The CDR3 runs 15 residues. CDR3 bases: TGCGCCAGTCGCCGGTCTTGGACTCACGACAATGAGCAGTTCTTC. Amino acids: CASRRSWTHDNEQFF.

This chain joins TRBV5-4 and TRBJ2-1; 11 bases fit TRBD2. The CDR3 spans 16 residues. The V segment lost 1 base and the J segment 5 bases; nucleotides outside the gene matches: 5. The V gene's germline CDR1 is SGHNT and CDR2 YYREEE (reference sequence). CDR3 sequence reads: CASSLRTSGWDNEQFF. The DNA for the CDR3 is TGTGCCAGCAGCTTGCGGACTAGCGGGTGGGACAATGAGCAGTTCTTC.

The chain employs TRBV30 and TRBJ2-2; D may be TRBD2 (5 bases). Germline V gene lookup returns CDR1 GTSNPN and CDR2 SVGIG (reference sequence). This CDR3 comprises 16 residues. Trimming left V 4 bases short and J 0 bases short, with 15 bases between. The CDR3 region is CAWTRRRVANTGELFF. CDR3 in DNA: TGTGCCTGGACCCGGAGGAGAGTAGCGAACACCGGGGAGCTGTTTTTT.

The rearrangement joins TRBV12-1 to TRBJ2-1; TRBD2, as called in the table, went unchecked against the DNA. TRBV12-1 is listed as a pseudogene. CDR3 length equals 15 residues. The chain's CDR3 is CASSTGTSGTNEQFF. The CDR3 region has the DNA TGTGCCAGCAGCACCGGGACTAGCGGGACTAATGAGCAGTTCTTC.

The chain recombines TRBV29-1 with TRBJ2-1; the D gene is possibly TRBD1 (6 bases). The length of the CDR3 is 11 residues. The germline V and J ends were trimmed by 5 bases and 12 bases, with 14 bases remaining between them. Germline values: CDR1 SQVTM, CDR2 ANQGSEA. Written as DNA, the CDR3 is TGCAGCGTTTCCTGGGACATTGTGCAGTTCTTC. The encoded protein is CSVSWDIVQFF.

The CDR3 loop is CASSLGTASTDTQYF. CDR3 nucleotides: TGTGCCAGCAGCCTCGGGACAGCTAGCACAGATACGCAGTATTTT. The chain is built from TRBV7-9 and TRBJ2-3; 7 positions agree with TRBD1. Trimming at V came to 5 bases and at J to 0 bases, leaving 5 bases not matched to a gene. This CDR3 has 15 amino acids. CDR1 is SEHNR and CDR2 is FQNEAQ in the germline V gene (reference sequence).

The V and J genes are TRBV4-1 and TRBJ1-5, with no clear D. Trimming took 3 bases from V and 4 from J, leaving 13 bases between them. Per germline, CDR1 MGHRA and CDR2 YSYEKL. The CDR3 is made up of 15 amino acids. The CDR3 coding sequence is TGCGCCAGCAGCCAGTCCGGGCCGAAGAATCAGCCCCAGCATTTT. It translates to CASSQSGPKNQPQHF.

J is TRBJ2-5 and V is TRBV7-3; 9 nucleotides agree with TRBD1. J was trimmed by 5 bases and V by 5 bases; bases with no gene match: 9. Germline CDR1 reads SGHTA; CDR2 reads FQGTGA. CDR3 length: 15 amino acids. DNA for the CDR3: TGTGCCAGCAGCCCGGGCCGGACAGGGGACGAGACCCAGTACTTC. Translated, it gives CASSPGRTGDETQYF.

A note on this clone: At the DNA level, this CDR3 is encoded by other sequences in the same sample as well. The chain is built from TRBV5-1 and TRBJ2-1, with D unclear. The germline CDR1 and CDR2 sequences are SGHRS and YFSETQ. With 1 base removed from V and 1 base from J, the gap between germline ends came to 3 bases. This CDR3 has 13 amino acids. In DNA form, the CDR3 reads TGCGCCAGCAGCTTGAATTCCTACAATGAGCAGTTCTTC. As protein: CASSLNSYNEQFF.

The chain recombines TRBV30 with TRBJ1-2, with no clear D. Germline V gives CDR1 GTSNPN, CDR2 SVGIG (reference sequence). Between the trimmed V and J ends, which lost 4 bases and 2 bases, there was a span of 11 bases. The CDR3 spans 13 residues. The CDR3 loop is CAWKEGKNYGYTF. The DNA of the CDR3 is TGTGCCTGGAAGGAAGGAAAGAACTATGGCTACACCTTC.

The rearrangement links TRBV7-2 to TRBJ2-5; possibly TRBD2 for D (5 bases). Trimming pared 5 bases from V and 5 bases from J, leaving 9 bases between. Germline loops: CDR1 SGHTA, CDR2 FQGNSA. This CDR3 has 12 amino acids. CDR3 loop: CASSQTTETQYF. CDR3 bases: TGTGCCAGCAGCCAGACTACGGAGACCCAGTACTTC.

The chain employs TRBV19 and TRBJ2-3, with D tentatively TRBD1 (6 bases). This CDR3 has 14 residues. In germline, CDR1 is LNHDA, CDR2 SQIVND (reference sequence). V lost 6 bases, J lost 6 bases, and 16 bases lay in between. The CDR3 loop is CASSLTGQGDTQYF. The CDR3 bases are TGTGCCAGTAGCCTGACCGGGCAGGGGGATACGCAGTATTTT.

This clone was detected only once. This chain uses TRBV18 with TRBJ2-7, with a tentative D call TRBD2 (5 bases). CDR1 is KGHSH, CDR2 LQKENI, per germline. The CDR3 runs 14 residues. V shed 6 bases and J shed 0 bases, with 12 bases lying between them. CDR3 nucleotides: TGTGCCAGCTCTCAAGGACTGGGCTCCTACGAGCAGTACTTC. Amino acid sequence: CASSQGLGSYEQYF. The entire variable domain, with the rest obtained from reference TRBV18 and TRBJ2-7, is as follows: NAGVMQNPRHLVRRRGQEARLRCSPMKGHSHVYWYRQLPEEGLKFMVYLQKENIIDESGMPKERFSAEFPKEGPSILRIQQVVRGDSAAYFCASSQGLGSYEQYFGPGTRLTVT.